This T cell receptor beta chain was retrieved from a study of shared clonotypes between healthy human individuals. Sequencing was at deep level. Genomic DNA of every subset was divided equally among multiple immunoSEQ plates. Here immunoSEQ multiplex PCR was the method, and the copy in TCRdb shows in-frame clones only, minus some. The repertoire includes 1.5 million to 2.5 million clones, about 95% of them detected once, and 1% to 1.5% sits in the top ten. Terminally differentiated effector memory CD45RA+ cells were excluded from the naive CD8 cells, which were CD45RO-negative and positively selected for CCR7. Donors, healthy HIV-negative adults, lacked recent acute infections or vaccinations. Germline lookup yields CDR1 MDHEN and CDR2 SYDVKM. This CDR3 region has 14 residues. The ends were cut back, 3 bases at V and 1 base at J, with 6 bases in the middle. Broader study findings: Naive subsets generally exceeded memory subsets in estimated richness.

This clone was picked up one time. What it recognizes is unknown. The sample has other DNA sequences that encode this CDR3 too. The sequencing sample was made of naive CD8+ T cells sorted from blood. The receptor comes from a man younger than 35 in good health. The chain uses TRBV28 and TRBJ2-2; D uncertain. The CDR3 DNA sequence: TGTGCCAGCAGTTTCCGGTTGAACACCGGGGAGCTGTTTTTT. Translating gives CASSFRLNTGELFF.